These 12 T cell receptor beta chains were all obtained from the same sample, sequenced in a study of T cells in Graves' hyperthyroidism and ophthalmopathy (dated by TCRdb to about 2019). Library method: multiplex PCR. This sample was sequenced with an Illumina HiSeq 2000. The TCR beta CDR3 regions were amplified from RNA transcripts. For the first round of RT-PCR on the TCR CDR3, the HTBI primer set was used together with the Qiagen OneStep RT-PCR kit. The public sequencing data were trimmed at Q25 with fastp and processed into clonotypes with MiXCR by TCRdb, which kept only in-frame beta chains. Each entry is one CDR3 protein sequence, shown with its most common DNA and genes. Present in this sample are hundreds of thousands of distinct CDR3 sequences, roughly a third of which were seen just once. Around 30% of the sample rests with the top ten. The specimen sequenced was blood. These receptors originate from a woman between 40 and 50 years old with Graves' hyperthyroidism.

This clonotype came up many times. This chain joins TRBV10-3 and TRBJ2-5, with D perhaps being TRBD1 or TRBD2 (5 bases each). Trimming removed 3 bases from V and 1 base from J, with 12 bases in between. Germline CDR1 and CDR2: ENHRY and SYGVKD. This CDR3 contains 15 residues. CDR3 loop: CAISDEGRLQETQYF. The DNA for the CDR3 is TGTGCCATCAGTGACGAGGGGCGGCTCCAAGAGACCCAGTACTTC.

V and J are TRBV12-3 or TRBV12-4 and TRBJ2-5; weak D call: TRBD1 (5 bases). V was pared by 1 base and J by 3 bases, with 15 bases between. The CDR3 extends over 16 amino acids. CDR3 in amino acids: CASSLGWLLGEETQYF. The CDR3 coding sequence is TGTGCCAGCAGTTTAGGTTGGCTTCTAGGGGAAGAGACCCAGTACTTC.

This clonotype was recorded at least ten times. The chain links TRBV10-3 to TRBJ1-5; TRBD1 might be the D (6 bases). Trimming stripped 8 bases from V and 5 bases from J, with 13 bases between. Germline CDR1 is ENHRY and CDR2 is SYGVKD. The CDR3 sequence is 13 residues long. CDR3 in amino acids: CAIGTGWDQPQHF. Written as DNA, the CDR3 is TGTGCCATCGGTACAGGGTGGGATCAGCCCCAGCATTTT.

The CDR3 DNA reads TGCGCCAGCAGCCTGACAGGGTTAGACTATGGCTACACCTTC. This codes for CASSLTGLDYGYTF. The rearrangement joins TRBV4-3 to TRBJ1-2; 7 positions match TRBD1. This CDR3 is built from 14 residues. Germline V lookup: CDR1 LGHNA, CDR2 YSLEER. Trimming took 4 bases from V and 3 from J; bases not matched to a gene: 5.

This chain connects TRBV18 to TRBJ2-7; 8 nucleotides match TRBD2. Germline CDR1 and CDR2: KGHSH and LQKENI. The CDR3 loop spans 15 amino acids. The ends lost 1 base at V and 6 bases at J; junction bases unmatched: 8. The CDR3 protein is CASSPRVDRGGEQYF. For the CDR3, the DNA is TGTGCCAGCTCACCACGGGTTGACCGGGGGGGCGAGCAGTACTTC. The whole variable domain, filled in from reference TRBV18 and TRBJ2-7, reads NAGVMQNPRHLVRRRGQEARLRCSPMKGHSHVYWYRQLPEEGLKFMVYLQKENIIDESGMPKERFSAEFPKEGPSILRIQQVVRGDSAAYFCASSPRVDRGGEQYFGPGTRLTVT.

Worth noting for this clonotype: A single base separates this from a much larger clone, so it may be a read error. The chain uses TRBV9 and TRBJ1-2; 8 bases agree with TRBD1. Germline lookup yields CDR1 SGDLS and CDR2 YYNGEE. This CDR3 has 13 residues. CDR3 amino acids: CASKTGAGYDYTF. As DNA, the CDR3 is TGTGCCAGCAAGACAGGGGCGGGGTATGACTACACCTTC.

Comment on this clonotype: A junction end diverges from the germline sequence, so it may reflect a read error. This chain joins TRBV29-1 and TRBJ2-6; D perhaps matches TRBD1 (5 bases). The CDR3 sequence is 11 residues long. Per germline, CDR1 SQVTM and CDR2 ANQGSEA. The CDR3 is CSVDGANVLTF. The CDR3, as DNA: TGCAGCGTTGATGGGGCTAACGTCCTGACTTTC. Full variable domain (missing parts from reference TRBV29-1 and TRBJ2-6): SAVISQKPSRDICQRGTSLTIQCQVDSQVTMMFWYRQQPGQSLTLIATANQGSEATYESGFVIDKFPISRPNLTFSTLTVSNMSPEDSSIYLCSVDGANVLTFGAGSRLTVL.

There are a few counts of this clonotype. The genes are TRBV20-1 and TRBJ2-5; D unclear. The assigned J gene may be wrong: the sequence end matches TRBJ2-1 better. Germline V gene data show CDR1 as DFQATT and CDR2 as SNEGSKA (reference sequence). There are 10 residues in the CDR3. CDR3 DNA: TGCAGTGCTAGATCCGGTTATCAGTTCTTC. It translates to CSARSGYQFF.

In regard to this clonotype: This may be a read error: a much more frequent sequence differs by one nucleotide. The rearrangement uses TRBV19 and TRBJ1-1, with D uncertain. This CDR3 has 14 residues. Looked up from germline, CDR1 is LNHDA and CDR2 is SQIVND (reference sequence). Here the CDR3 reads CASSEGKQNTEALF. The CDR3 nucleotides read TGTGCCAGTAGTGAGGGCAAGCAGAACACTGAAGCTCTCTTT.

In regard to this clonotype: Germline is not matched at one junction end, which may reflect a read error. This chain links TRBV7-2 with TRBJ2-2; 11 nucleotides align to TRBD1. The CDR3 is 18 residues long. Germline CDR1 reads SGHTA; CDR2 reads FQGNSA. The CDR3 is CASSLKPGQGAFDGELFF. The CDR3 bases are TGCGCCAGCAGCCTAAAACCAGGACAGGGGGCATTTGATGGGGAGCTGTTTTTT.

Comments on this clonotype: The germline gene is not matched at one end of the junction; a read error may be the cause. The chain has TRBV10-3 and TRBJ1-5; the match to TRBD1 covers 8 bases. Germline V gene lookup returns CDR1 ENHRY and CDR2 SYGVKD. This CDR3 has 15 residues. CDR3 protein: CAISETGAGRDPQHF. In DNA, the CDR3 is TGTGCTATCAGTGAGACAGGGGCGGGACGAGATCCCCAGCATTTT.

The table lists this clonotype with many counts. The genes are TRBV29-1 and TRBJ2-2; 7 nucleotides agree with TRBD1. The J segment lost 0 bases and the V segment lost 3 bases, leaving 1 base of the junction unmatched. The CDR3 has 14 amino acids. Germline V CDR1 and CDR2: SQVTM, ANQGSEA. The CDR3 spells CSVETGSNTGELFF. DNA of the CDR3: TGCAGCGTTGAGACAGGGTCGAACACCGGGGAGCTGTTTTTT.